This T cell receptor (beta chain) was observed in a study of T-cell reconstitution after alpha-beta-depleted transplantation in children. Trimming cost V 5 bases and J 3 bases; bases outside gene matches: 7. The CDR3 is 15 residues long. CDR1 and CDR2 (germline): MDHEN, SYDVKM. This clonotype appeared many times. A library of TCRbeta sequences, prepared with unique molecular identifiers, was generated. TCRdb re-derived calls from the PCR reads in MiXCR, one entry per CDR3 protein. The data contain just over 70,000 distinct CDR3 sequences, approximately 7.4% of them singletons. The sample in question was PBMCs from the stem cell graft donor, obtained from the stem cell graft. The chain combines TRBV28 with TRBJ2-4; 7 nucleotides line up with TRBD1. This receptor was obtained from a human donor who donated a stem cell graft to a child with acute lymphoblastic leukemia. This CDR3 reads CASSPLTGLKNIQYF. The DNA for the CDR3 is TGTGCCAGCAGTCCCCTGACAGGGCTCAAAAACATTCAGTACTTC.